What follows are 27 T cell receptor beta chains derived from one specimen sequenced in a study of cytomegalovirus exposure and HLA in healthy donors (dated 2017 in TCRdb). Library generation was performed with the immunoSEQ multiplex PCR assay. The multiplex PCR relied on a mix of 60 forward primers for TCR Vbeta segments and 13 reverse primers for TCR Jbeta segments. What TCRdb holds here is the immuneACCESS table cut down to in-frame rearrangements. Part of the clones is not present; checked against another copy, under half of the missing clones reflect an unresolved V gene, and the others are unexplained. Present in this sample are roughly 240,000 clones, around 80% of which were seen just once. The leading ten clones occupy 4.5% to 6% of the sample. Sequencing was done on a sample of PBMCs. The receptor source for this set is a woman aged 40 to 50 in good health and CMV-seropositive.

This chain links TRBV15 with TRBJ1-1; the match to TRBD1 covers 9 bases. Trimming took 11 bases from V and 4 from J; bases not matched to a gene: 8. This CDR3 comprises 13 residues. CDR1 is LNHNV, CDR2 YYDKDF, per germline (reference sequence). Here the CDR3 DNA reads TGTGCCGTCAAAGGGACAGGGAGCACTGAAGCTTTCTTT. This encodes CAVKGTGSTEAFF.

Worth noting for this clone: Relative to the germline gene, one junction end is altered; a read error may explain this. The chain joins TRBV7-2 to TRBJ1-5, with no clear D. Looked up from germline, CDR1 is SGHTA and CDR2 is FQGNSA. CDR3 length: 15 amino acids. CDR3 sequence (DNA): TGTGCCAGCAGCCGGGAAGGGTGGAGCAGTCAGCCCCAGCATTTT. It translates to CASSREGWSSQPQHF.

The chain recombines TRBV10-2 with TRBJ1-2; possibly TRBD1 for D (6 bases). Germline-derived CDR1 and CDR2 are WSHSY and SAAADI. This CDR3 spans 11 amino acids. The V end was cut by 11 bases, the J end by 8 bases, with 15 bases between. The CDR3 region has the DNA TGCGCCGTTTCAGGGGACGGCGGCTACACCTTC. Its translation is CAVSGDGGYTF.

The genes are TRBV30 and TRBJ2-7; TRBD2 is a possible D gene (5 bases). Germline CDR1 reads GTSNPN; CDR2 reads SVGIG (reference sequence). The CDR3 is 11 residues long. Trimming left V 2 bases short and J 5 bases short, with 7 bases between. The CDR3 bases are TGTGCCTGGAGTATGGGAGACGAGCAGTACTTC. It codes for CAWSMGDEQYF.

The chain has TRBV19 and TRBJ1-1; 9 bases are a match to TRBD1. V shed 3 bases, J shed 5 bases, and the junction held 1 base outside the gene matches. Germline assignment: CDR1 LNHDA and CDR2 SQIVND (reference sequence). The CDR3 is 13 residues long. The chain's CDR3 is CASSMGTGTEAFF. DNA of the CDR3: TGTGCCAGTAGTATGGGGACAGGGACTGAAGCTTTCTTT.

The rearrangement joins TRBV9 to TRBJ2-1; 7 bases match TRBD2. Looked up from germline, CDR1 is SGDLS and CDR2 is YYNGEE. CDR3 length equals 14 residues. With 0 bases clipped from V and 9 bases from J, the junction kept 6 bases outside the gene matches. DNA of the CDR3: TGTGCCAGCAGCGTAGTGGGGACGGGGGGTGAGCAGTTCTTC. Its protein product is CASSVVGTGGEQFF.

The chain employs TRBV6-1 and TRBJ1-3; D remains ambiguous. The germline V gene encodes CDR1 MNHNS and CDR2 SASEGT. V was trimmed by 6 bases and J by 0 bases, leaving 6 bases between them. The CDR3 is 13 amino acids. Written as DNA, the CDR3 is TGTGCCAGCAGGGCTCTCTCTGGAAACACCATATATTTT. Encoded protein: CASRALSGNTIYF.

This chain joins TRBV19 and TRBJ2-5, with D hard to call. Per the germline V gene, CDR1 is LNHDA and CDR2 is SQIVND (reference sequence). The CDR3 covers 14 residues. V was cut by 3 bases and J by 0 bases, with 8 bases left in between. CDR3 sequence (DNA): TGTGCCAGTAGTATGTGGCAGAACCAAGAGACCCAGTACTTC. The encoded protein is CASSMWQNQETQYF. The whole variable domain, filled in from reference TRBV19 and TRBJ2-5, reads DGGITQSPKYLFRKEGQNVTLSCEQNLNHDAMYWYRQDPGQGLRLIYYSQIVNDFQKGDIAEGYSVSREKKESFPLTVTSAQKNPTAFYLCASSMWQNQETQYFGPGTRLLVL.

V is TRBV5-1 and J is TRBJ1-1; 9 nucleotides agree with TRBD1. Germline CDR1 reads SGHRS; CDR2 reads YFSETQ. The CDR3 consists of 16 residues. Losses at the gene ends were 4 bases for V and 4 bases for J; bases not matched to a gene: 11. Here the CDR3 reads CASSHGTGKRSTEAFF. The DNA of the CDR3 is TGCGCCAGCAGCCACGGGACAGGGAAAAGGAGCACTGAAGCTTTCTTT.

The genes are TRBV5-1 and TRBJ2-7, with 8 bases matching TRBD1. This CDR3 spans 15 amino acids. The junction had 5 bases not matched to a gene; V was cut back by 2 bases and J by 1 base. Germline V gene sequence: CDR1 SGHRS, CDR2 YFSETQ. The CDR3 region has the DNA TGCGCCAGCAGCTTCGGACAGGGACCATCCTACGAGCAGTACTTC. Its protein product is CASSFGQGPSYEQYF.

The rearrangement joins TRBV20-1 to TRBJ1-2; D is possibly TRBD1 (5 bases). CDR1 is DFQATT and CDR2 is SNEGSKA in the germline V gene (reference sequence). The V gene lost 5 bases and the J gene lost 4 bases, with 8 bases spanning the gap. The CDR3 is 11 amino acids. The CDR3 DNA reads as TGCAGTGCTGACACAGGCTATGGCTACACCTTC. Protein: CSADTGYGYTF.

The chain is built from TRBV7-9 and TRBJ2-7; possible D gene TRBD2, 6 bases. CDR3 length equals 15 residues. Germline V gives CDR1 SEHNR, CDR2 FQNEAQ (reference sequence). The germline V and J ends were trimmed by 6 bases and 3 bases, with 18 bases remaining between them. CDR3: CASRPSGGRGYEQYF. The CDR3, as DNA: TGTGCCAGCAGACCGTCCGGGGGTAGGGGCTACGAGCAGTACTTC.

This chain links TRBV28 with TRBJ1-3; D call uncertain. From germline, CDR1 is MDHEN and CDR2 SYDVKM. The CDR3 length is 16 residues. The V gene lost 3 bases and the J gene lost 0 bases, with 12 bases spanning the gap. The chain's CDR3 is CASSFRAIYSGNTIYF. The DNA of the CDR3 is TGTGCCAGCAGTTTTAGAGCCATATACTCTGGAAACACCATATATTTT.

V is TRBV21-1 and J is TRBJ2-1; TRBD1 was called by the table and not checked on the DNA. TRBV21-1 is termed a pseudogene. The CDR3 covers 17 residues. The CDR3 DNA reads TGTGCCAGCAGCAAAGTGGGTTGGGACAGGGGTAATGAGGGACAGTTCTTC. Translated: CASSKVGWDRGNEGQFF.

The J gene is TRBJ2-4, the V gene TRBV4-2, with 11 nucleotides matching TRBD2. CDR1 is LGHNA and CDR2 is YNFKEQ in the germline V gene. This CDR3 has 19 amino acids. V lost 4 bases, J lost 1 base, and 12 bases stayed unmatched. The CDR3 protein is CASSLYGTTSGDAKNIQYF. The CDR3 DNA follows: TGTGCCAGCAGCCTATATGGTACGACTAGCGGGGACGCCAAAAACATTCAGTACTTC.

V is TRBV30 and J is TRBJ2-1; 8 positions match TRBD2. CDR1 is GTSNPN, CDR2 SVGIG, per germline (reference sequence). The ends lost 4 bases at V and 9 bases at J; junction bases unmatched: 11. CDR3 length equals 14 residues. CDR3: CAWKGGGGRGEQFF. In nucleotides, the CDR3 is TGTGCCTGGAAGGGGGGCGGGGGGAGAGGTGAGCAGTTCTTC.

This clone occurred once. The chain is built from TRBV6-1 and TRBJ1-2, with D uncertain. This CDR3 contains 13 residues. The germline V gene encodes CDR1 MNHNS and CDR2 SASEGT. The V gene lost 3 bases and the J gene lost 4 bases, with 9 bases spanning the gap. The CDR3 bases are TGTGCCAGCAGTGAGAGCAGAGGCTATGGCTACACCTTC. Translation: CASSESRGYGYTF.

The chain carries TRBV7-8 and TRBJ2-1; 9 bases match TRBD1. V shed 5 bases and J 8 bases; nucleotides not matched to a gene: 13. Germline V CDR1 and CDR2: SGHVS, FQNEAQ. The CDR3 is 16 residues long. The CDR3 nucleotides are TGTGCCAGCAGCCCGAGAAGGGACAGGGTATATGATGAGCAGTTCTTC. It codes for CASSPRRDRVYDEQFF.

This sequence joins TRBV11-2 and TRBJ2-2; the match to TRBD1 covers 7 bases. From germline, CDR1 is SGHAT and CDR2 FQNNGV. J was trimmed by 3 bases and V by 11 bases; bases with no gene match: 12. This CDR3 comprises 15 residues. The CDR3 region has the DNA TGTGCCTCCCAAGGACCGGGACAGTACACCGGGGAGCTGTTTTTT. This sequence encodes CASQGPGQYTGELFF.

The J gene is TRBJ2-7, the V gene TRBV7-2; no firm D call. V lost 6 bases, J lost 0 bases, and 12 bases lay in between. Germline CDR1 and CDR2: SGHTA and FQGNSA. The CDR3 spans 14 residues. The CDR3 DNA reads TGTGCCAGCAGTTCTGACTGGAGCTCCTACGAGCAGTACTTC. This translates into CASSSDWSSYEQYF.

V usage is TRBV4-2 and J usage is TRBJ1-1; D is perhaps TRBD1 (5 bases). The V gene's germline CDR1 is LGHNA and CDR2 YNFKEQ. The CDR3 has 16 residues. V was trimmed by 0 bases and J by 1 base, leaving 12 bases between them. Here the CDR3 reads CASSQDRGLGNTEAFF. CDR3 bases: TGTGCCAGCAGCCAAGACCGGGGGTTAGGGAACACTGAAGCTTTCTTT.

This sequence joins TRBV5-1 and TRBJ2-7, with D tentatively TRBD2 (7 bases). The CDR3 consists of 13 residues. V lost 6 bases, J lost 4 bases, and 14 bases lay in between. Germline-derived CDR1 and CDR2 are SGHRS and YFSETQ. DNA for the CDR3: TGCGCCAGCAAGGCAGGGGAGGGTTACGAGCAGTACTTC. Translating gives CASKAGEGYEQYF.

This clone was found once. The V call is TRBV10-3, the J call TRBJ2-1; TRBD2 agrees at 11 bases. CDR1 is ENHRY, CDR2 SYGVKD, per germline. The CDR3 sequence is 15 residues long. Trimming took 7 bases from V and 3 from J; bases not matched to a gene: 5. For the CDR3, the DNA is TGTGCCATCACCCCCACTAGCGGGGGCTACAATGAGCAGTTCTTC. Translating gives CAITPTSGGYNEQFF.

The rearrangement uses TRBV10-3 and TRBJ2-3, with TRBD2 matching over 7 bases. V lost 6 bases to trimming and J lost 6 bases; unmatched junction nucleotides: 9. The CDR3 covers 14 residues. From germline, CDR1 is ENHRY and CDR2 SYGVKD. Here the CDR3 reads CAISPGEGLDTQYF. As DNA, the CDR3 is TGTGCCATCAGCCCCGGGGAGGGGCTGGATACGCAGTATTTT.

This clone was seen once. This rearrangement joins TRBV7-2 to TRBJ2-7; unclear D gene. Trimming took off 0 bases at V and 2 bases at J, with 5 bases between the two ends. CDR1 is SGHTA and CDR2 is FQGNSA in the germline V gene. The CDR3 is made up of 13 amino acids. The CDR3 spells CASSLAQPYEQYF. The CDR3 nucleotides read TGTGCCAGCAGCTTAGCACAACCCTACGAGCAGTACTTC.

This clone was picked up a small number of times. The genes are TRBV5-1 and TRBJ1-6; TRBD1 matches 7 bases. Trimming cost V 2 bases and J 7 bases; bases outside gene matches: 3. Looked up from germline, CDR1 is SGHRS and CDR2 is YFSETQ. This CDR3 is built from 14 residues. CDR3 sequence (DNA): TGCGCCAGCAGCTTAGAGGGGGCAAATTCACCCCTCCACTTT. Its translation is CASSLEGANSPLHF.

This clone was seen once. DNA for the CDR3: TGTGCCAGCAGCTTGGGGGGACATGAATATGGCTACACCTTC. Translating it yields CASSLGGHEYGYTF. J is TRBJ1-2 and V is TRBV5-5, with D possibly being TRBD1 (6 bases). Germline V lookup: CDR1 SGHKS, CDR2 YYEKEE (reference sequence). The CDR3 has 14 amino acids. The germline V and J ends were trimmed by 0 bases and 5 bases, with 11 bases remaining between them.